This TCR beta chain was captured in a study of blood T cell repertoires in COVID-19. The V end lost 1 base, the J end lost 0 bases, and 15 bases lay between the germline ends. Germline CDR1 and CDR2: SGHAT and FQNNGV. The CDR3 is 17 residues long. The method was immunoSEQ multiplex PCR; TCRdb's version includes in-frame clones alone and lacks a portion of them. The table records approximately 210,000 clones, 87% of them present only once. The TCR comes from a woman aged 25 to 39 who had recovered from COVID-19. The V call is TRBV11-2, the J call TRBJ2-5, with D tentatively TRBD1 (6 bases). Specimen: PBMCs or T cells enriched from blood (not recorded which). The CDR3 region is CASSLVSAYRDQETQYF. The DNA of the CDR3 is TGTGCCAGCAGCTTAGTCTCTGCATACAGGGACCAAGAGACCCAGTACTTC.